This T cell receptor (beta chain) emerged from a study of blood T cells in healthy people across ages. Study results and caveats: Higher diversity, along with more naive CD4+ cells, distinguished long-lived donors from aged donors.

The CDR3 sequence is 14 residues long. Germline V gene sequence: CDR1 SGHRS, CDR2 YFSETQ. V shed 0 bases and J shed 4 bases, with 10 bases lying between them. Combining a sample-barcoded 5' primer with a J-beta primer mix, a second PCR ran for about 7 to 11 cycles. TCRdb re-called the 5' RACE reads with MiXCR, one entry per CDR3 protein. The repertoire holds about 1.6 million distinct CDR3 sequences, with approximately 32% as singletons. Details on this clonotype: What it binds is unknown.

This chain joins TRBV5-1 and TRBJ1-1; D possibly corresponds to TRBD1 (5 bases). What was sequenced was blood. The clonotype originates from a woman in her twenties or thirties in good health. The CDR3 is CASSLDGAGTEAFF. For the CDR3, the DNA is TGCGCCAGCAGCTTGGATGGGGCCGGCACTGAAGCTTTCTTT.